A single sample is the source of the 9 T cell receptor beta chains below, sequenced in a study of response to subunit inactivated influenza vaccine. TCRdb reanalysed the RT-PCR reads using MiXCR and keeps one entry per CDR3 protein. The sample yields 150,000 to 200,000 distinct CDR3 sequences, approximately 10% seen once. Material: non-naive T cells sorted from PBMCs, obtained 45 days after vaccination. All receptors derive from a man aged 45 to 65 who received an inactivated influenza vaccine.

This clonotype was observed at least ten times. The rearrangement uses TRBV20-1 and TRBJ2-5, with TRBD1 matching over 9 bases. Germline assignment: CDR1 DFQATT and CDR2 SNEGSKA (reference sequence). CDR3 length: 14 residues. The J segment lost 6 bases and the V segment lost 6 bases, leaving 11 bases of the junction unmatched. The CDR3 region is CSATRNRGLQTQYF. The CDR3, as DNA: TGCAGTGCCACACGGAACAGGGGGCTACAGACCCAGTACTTC.

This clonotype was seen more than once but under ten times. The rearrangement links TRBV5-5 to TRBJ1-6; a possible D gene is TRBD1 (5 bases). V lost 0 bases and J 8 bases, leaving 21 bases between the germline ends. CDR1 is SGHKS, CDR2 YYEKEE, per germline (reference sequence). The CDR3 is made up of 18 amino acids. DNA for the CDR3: TGTGCCAGCAGCTTGGGGCAGGGAGGCTCGCCTGTGGATTCACCCCTCCACTTT. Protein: CASSLGQGGSPVDSPLHF.

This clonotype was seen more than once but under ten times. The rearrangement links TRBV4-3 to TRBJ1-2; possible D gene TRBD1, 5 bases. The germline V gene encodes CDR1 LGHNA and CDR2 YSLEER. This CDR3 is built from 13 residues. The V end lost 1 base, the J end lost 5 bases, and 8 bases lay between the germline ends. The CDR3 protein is CASSQGREYGYTF. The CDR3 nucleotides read TGCGCCAGCAGCCAAGGCAGGGAGTATGGCTACACCTTC.

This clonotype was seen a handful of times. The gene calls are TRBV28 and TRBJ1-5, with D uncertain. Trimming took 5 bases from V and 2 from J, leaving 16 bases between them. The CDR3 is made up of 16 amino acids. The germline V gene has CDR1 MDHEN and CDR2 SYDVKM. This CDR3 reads CASSPLDLIGNQPQHF. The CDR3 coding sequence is TGTGCCAGCAGTCCCCTGGATCTAATAGGCAATCAGCCCCAGCATTTT.

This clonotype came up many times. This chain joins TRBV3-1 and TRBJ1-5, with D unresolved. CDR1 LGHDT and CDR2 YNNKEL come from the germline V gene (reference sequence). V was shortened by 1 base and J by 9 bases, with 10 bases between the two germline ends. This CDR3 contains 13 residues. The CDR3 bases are TGTGCCAGCAGCCAAGTCCGGAGAGGGCCCCAGCATTTT. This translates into CASSQVRRGPQHF.

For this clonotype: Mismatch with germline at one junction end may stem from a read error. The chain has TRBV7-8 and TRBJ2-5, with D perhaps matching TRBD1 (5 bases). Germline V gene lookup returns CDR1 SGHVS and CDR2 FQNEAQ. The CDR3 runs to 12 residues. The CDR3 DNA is TGTGTCAGCAGCTTCGCAGGGGAGACCCAGTACTTC. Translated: CVSSFAGETQYF. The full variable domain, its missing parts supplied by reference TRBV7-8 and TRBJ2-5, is GAGVSQSPRYKVAKRGQDVALRCDPISGHVSLFWYQQALGQGPEFLTYFQNEAQLDKSGLPSDRFFAERPEGSVSTLKIQRTQQEDSAVYLCVSSFAGETQYFGPGTRLLVL.

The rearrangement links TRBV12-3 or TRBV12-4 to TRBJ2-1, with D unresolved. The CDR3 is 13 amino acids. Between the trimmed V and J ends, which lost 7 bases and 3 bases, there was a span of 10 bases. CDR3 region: CASKLDGYNEQFF. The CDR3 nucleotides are TGTGCCAGCAAACTCGACGGCTACAATGAGCAGTTCTTC.

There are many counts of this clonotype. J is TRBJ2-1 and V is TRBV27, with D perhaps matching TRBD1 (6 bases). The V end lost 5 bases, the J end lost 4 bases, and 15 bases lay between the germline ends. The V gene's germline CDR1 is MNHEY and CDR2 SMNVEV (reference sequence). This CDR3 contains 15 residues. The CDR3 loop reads CASSPRGSAYNEQFF. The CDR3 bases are TGTGCCAGCAGTCCGAGGGGGAGCGCTTACAATGAGCAGTTCTTC.

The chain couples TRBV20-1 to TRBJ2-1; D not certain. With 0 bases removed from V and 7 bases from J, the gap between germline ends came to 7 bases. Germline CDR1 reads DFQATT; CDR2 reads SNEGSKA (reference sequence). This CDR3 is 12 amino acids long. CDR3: CSARDFGNEQFF. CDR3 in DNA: TGCAGTGCTAGAGATTTCGGGAATGAGCAGTTCTTC.